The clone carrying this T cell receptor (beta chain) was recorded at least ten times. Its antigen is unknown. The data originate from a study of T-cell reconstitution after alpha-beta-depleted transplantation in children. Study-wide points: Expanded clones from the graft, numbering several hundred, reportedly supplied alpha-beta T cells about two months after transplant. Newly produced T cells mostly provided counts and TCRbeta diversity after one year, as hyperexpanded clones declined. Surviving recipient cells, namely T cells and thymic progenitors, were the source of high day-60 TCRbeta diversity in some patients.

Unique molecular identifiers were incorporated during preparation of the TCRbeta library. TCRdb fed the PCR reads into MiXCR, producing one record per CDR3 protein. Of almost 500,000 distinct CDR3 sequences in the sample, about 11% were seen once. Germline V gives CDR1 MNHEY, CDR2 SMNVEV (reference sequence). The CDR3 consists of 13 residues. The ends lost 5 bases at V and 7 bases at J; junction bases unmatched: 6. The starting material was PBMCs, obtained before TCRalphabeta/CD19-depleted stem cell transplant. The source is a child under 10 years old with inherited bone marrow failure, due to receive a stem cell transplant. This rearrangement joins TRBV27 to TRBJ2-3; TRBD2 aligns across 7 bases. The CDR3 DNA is TGTGCCAGCAGTCCCCGACTAGCACATACGCAGTATTTT. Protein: CASSPRLAHTQYF.